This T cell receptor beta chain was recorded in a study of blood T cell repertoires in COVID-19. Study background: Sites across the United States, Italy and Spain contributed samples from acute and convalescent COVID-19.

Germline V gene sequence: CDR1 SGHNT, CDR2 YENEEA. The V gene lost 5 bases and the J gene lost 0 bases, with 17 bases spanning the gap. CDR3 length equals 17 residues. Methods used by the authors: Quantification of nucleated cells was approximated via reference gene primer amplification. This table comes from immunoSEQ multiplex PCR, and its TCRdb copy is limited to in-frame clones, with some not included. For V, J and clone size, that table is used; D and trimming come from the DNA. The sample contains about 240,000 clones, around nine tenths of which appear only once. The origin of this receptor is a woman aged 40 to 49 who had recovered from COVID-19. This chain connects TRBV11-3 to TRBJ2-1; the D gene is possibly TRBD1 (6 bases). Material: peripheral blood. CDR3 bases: TGTGCCAGCAGCCCCCCTGGGGCAGGGGCCTCCTACAATGAGCAGTTCTTC. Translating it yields CASSPPGAGASYNEQFF.